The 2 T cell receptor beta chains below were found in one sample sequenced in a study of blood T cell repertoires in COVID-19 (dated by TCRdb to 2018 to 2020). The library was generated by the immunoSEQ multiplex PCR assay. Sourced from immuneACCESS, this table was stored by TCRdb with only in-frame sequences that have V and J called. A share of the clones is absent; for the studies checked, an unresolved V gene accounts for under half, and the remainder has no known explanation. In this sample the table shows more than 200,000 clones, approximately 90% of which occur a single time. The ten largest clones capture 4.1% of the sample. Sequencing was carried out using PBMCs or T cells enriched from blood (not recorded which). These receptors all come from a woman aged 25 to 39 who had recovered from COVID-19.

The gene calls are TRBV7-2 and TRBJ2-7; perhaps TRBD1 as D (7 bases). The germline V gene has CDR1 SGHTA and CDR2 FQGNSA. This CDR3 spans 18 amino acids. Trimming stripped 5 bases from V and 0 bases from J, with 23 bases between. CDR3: CASSIRGGRRGSSYEQYF. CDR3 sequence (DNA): TGTGCCAGCAGCATACGTGGGGGGCGCAGGGGGAGCTCCTACGAGCAGTACTTC. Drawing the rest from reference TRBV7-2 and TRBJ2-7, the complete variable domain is GAGVSQSPSNKVTEKGKDVELRCDPISGHTALYWYRQSLGQGLEFLIYFQGNSAPDKSGLPSDRFSAERTGGSVSTLTIQRTQQEDSAVYLCASSIRGGRRGSSYEQYFGPGTRLTVT.

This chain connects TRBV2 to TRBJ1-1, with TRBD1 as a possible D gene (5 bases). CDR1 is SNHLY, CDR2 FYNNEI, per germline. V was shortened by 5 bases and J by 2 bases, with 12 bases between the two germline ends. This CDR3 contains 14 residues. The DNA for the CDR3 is TGTGCCAGCAGTTTTGACAGCGCCAACACTGAAGCTTTCTTT. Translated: CASSFDSANTEAFF. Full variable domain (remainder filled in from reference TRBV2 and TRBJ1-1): EPEVTQTPSHQVTQMGQEVILRCVPISNHLYFYWYRQILGQKVEFLVSFYNNEISEKSEIFDDQFSVERPDGSNFTLKIRSTKLEDSAMYFCASSFDSANTEAFFGQGTRLTVV.